This TCR beta chain was profiled in a study of Graves' ophthalmopathy and Graves' hyperthyroidism. From RNA, the CDR3 regions of TCR beta chains were amplified and sequenced. RT-PCR in the first round used HTBI primers; a second-round multiplex PCR followed. TCRdb analysed the multiplex PCR reads with MiXCR anew, one entry per CDR3 protein. Altogether over 200,000 distinct CDR3 sequences are present, approximately 28% being singletons, with the ten largest covering around 10%. The specimen sequenced was peripheral blood. The sequence was collected from a man between 50 and 59 years old with Graves' ophthalmopathy.

Here the CDR3 DNA reads TGTGCCAGCAGTTACCCCCACTCGGAACAGTACTTC. The encoded protein is CASSYPHSEQYF. The chain links TRBV6-2 or TRBV6-3 to TRBJ2-7; no definite D call. Trimming took 2 bases from V and 10 from J, leaving 12 bases between them. Germline CDR1 reads MNHEY; CDR2 reads SVGEGT. The CDR3 is made up of 12 amino acids.